This T cell receptor beta chain came from a study of identical twins (dated by TCRdb to about 2016). About the full investigation: To test whether fetal clonotypes persist, the study used deep sequencing on TCR alpha and beta repertoires from monozygotic twins, unrelated adults of various ages, and cord blood. To rule out contamination, replicate twin experiments were performed at different times with different library preparation protocols. Summary of the overall study and its limitations: A weaker excess of twin sharing was found in beta out-of-frame sequences because the signal-to-noise ratio was lowered by fewer shared sequences. Recombination models systematically underestimated out-of-frame TCR alpha sharing in monozygotic twins but agreed with sharing between unrelated individuals. Zero-insertion analyses could be partly confounded by invariant T cells such as MAIT and iNKT, though diverse VJ usage argued against such confounding for most clonotypes. Abundant cord blood beta clonotypes carried fewer insertions; young adult naive repertoires showed a weaker similar trend, while memory repertoires showed none. Because the same donors could not be followed over many years, the conclusions relied on cross-sectional statistical analysis. Compared with coincidental sharing between unrelated individuals, out-of-frame TCR alpha sequences shared between twins had an excess of sequences with low generation probability.

Only healthy Caucasian donors were included. The twin cohort consisted of three pairs of female monozygotic twins, all aged roughly 18 to 29 years. Positive isolation kits from Invitrogen were used to isolate the CD4+ and CD8+ T cell populations. The CDR3 runs 12 residues from the cysteine to the phenylalanine. The sequence is cut down to CDR3 DNA, 36 bases in frame from base 1. Trimming at the junction amounts to 2 bases on V and 8 bases on J, and the germline ends lie 7 bases apart. Per the germline V gene, SGHRS is the CDR1 and YFSETQ is the CDR2. This clonotype was found a few times. Its antigen remains unidentified. Base qualities were left out, and no much larger clone turns up one base away. Library construction relied on 5' RACE. Data came from an Illumina HiSeq 2000. A universal primer binding site was added through template switching, and the final cDNA carried a unique molecular identifier so that TCR cDNA molecules could be counted accurately. Specific primers in the conserved constant-segment region were used to synthesize first-strand cDNA for TCR alpha and beta chains. Each cDNA library was double barcoded, with a SMART-Mk sample barcode plus Illumina barcodes, to control for contamination. TruSeq adapter sequences and Illumina sample barcodes were added in two successive PCR steps. Sequencing of the TCR alpha and beta cDNA libraries was done on the Illumina HiSeq platform using custom primers. As for how the authors treated the data: Unique molecular identifiers were extracted from raw reads with MiGEC, and CDR3 positions were determined with MiXCR. For each individual, recombination models were inferred using an EM algorithm with the repgenHMM and IGoR tools. The tcR package in R was used for shared clonotype analysis, with sharing normalized by the product of cloneset sizes. To study raw recombination without the effects of thymic and clonal selection, out-of-frame nonproductive sequences were analyzed. TCRdb cleaned the public reads at Q25 with fastp, built clones with MiXCR and kept in-frame beta chains. Rows with a matching CDR3 protein are joined into one entry that keeps the most common DNA and genes. TCRdb, not the authors, supplied the V and J calls. For this sample the table gives around 480,000 distinct CDR3 sequences, of which more than 13% were detected only once. The ten largest clonotypes hold around 0.57% of the sample.

This sample was also put to use in a study of yellow fever vaccine responses in identical twins. That second publication adds: The authors reported that the T cell response to vaccination in identical twins appeared partly convergent and partly personalized. In identical twins, the study followed T cell clones that responded to the vaccine with precision.

The rearranged chain carries TRBV5-1 and TRBJ2-2, and possibly TRBD2, on 5 matching bases. The sequenced sample was CD4+ T cells sorted from blood. This receptor was obtained from a woman aged 18-29 years in good health. In nucleotide form, the sequence is TGCGCCAGCAGCTTCGGGATTGGGGAGCTGTTTTTT. It codes for CASSFGIGELFF.